The text below deals with one TCR beta chain. Trimming removed 5 bases at V and 2 bases at J, with 10 bases between. The CDR3 contains 14 residues. Germline V gene data show CDR1 as WNHNN and CDR2 as SYGVQD (reference sequence). This entry belongs to a study of OX40 agonist ivuxolimab in advanced cancers. Study details: Every 2 weeks, ivuxolimab was infused into the patients intravenously at between 0.01 and 10 mg/kg.

Only in-frame clones appear in the TCRdb table, and some are missing; sequencing was by immunoSEQ multiplex PCR. The sample includes under 80,000 clones, 88% seen only once; the top ten take about 4%. The TCR sequence derives from an adult with an advanced solid tumor such as melanoma, head and neck, liver or kidney cancer. The specimen comprised CD4+ or CD8+ T cells sorted from blood, sampled in a trial of the OX40 agonist ivuxolimab. This chain connects TRBV10-1 to TRBJ2-1; the D gene is possibly TRBD1 (6 bases). CDR3 nucleotides: TGCGCCAGCAGTCCTACAGGGACCTACAATGAGCAGTTCTTC. It translates to CASSPTGTYNEQFF.